These 21 T cell receptor beta chains share one sample of origin, sequenced in a study of OX40 agonist ivuxolimab in advanced cancers. To prepare the library, the immunoSEQ multiplex PCR assay was applied. Imported from immuneACCESS, the table was reduced by TCRdb to in-frame sequences with V and J called. These copies leave out some clones; in studies compared against another copy, an unresolved V gene accounts for under half, and the cause of the remainder is not known. The sample records around 45,000 clones, approximately 91% of which are singletons. About 19% of the sample is in the top ten clones. The sample in question was CD4+ or CD8+ T cells sorted from blood, obtained in a trial of the OX40 agonist ivuxolimab. These receptor sequences come from an adult with an advanced solid tumor such as melanoma, head and neck, liver or kidney cancer.

The chain couples TRBV28 to TRBJ1-2; D is ambiguous. The germline V and J ends were trimmed by 4 bases and 7 bases, with 13 bases remaining between them. The length of the CDR3 is 13 residues. Germline assignment: CDR1 MDHEN and CDR2 SYDVKM. As DNA, the CDR3 is TGTGCCAGCAGTTCAGGAGGGCTGGCTGGCTACACCTTC. Protein: CASSSGGLAGYTF.

Remarks on this clone: As the CDR3 is not closed by the conserved phenylalanine or tryptophan, this likely results from a read error. The DNA is left out, because the CDR3 cannot be placed on it with certainty; the CDR3 is given as TCRdb lists it. The rearrangement uses TRBV6-5 and TRBJ1-6; TRBD1, the table's D call, was not compared with the DNA. Looked up from germline, CDR1 is MNHEY and CDR2 is SVGAGI. The CDR3 length is 11 residues, termini included. The CDR3 sequence is CASRDRDRSLS.

This clone was detected only once. The chain uses TRBV27 and TRBJ1-2; TRBD1 matches 9 bases. The CDR3 runs 14 residues. Looked up from germline, CDR1 is MNHEY and CDR2 is SMNVEV (reference sequence). The J segment lost 4 bases and the V segment lost 7 bases, leaving 7 bases of the junction unmatched. The CDR3 region has the DNA TGTGCCAGCAAAACACAGGGGGCAAGCTATGGCTACACCTTC. This gives the protein CASKTQGASYGYTF.

The J gene is TRBJ2-7, the V gene TRBV6-5; the match to TRBD2 covers 10 bases. V was clipped by 7 bases and J by 5 bases; unmatched bases: 5. The CDR3 has 13 amino acids. The germline gives CDR1 MNHEY, CDR2 SVGAGI. The CDR3 is CASKIAGGNEQYF. The CDR3 region has the DNA TGTGCCAGCAAAATAGCGGGAGGCAACGAGCAGTACTTC.

This chain uses TRBV5-6 with TRBJ2-2; 12 bases match TRBD2. From germline, CDR1 is SGHDT and CDR2 YYEEEE. V shed 3 bases, J shed 3 bases, and the junction held 3 bases outside the gene matches. The CDR3 has 16 amino acids. CDR3 sequence reads: CASSSSGGADTGELFF. The CDR3 DNA reads as TGTGCCAGCAGCTCTAGCGGGGGGGCGGACACCGGGGAGCTGTTTTTT.

The chain couples TRBV15 to TRBJ2-7; D not resolved. V was shortened by 5 bases and J by 2 bases, with 13 bases between the two germline ends. Germline V gene lookup returns CDR1 LNHNV and CDR2 YYDKDF (reference sequence). The CDR3 length is 14 residues. Here the CDR3 reads CATSGPKGPYEQYF. The CDR3 bases are TGTGCCACCAGCGGACCGAAGGGCCCCTACGAGCAGTACTTC.

The V gene is TRBV7-3, the J gene TRBJ2-1; 8 nucleotides match TRBD1. This CDR3 spans 14 amino acids. Germline trimming cut 3 bases from V and 8 bases from J; bases unmatched to any gene: 6. Germline loops: CDR1 SGHTA, CDR2 FQGTGA. CDR3 nucleotide sequence: TGTGCCAGCAGCTTCGGACAGGGTTCGGATGAGCAGTTCTTC. Its protein is CASSFGQGSDEQFF.

The chain carries TRBV19 and TRBJ1-2, with 10 bases that match TRBD1. There are 17 residues in the CDR3. Germline trimming cut 7 bases from V and 5 bases from J; bases unmatched to any gene: 16. CDR1 and CDR2 from the germline V gene are LNHDA and SQIVND (reference sequence). CDR3 protein: CASTPAPGQGVRYGYTF. The CDR3 DNA is TGTGCCAGTACTCCGGCCCCAGGACAGGGGGTACGGTATGGCTACACCTTC.

V is TRBV28 and J is TRBJ2-7, with D perhaps TRBD1 or TRBD2 (5 bases each). This CDR3 has 14 residues. Trimming removed 5 bases at V and 5 bases at J, with 16 bases between. Per germline, CDR1 MDHEN and CDR2 SYDVKM. The CDR3 here is CASSLGVSDHEQYF. CDR3 DNA: TGTGCCAGCAGTCTAGGGGTTAGCGATCACGAGCAGTACTTC.

This clone was counted only a few times. This chain joins TRBV10-3 and TRBJ1-1, with D hard to call. This CDR3 contains 13 residues. Germline-derived CDR1 and CDR2 are ENHRY and SYGVKD. The ends were cut back, 0 bases at V and 0 bases at J, with 2 bases in the middle. The CDR3 protein is CAISESVNTEAFF. Here the CDR3 DNA reads TGTGCCATCAGTGAGTCGGTGAACACTGAAGCTTTCTTT.

The chain joins TRBV27 to TRBJ2-7, with no clear D. Trimming took off 1 base at V and 0 bases at J, with 4 bases between the two ends. The V gene's germline CDR1 is MNHEY and CDR2 SMNVEV (reference sequence). The CDR3 runs 13 residues. The CDR3, as DNA: TGTGCCAGCAGTTTATGGGCCTCCTACGAGCAGTACTTC. Residues: CASSLWASYEQYF.

The chain is built from TRBV28 and TRBJ1-2, with D possibly being TRBD1 (6 bases). This CDR3 comprises 13 residues. V lost 8 bases to trimming and J lost 0 bases, with 10 bases between them. CDR1 MDHEN and CDR2 SYDVKM come from the germline V gene. The CDR3 reads CASQDSTNYGYTF. In DNA, the CDR3 is TGTGCCAGCCAGGACAGCACTAACTATGGCTACACCTTC.

About this clone: The junction differs from germline at one of its ends, possibly a read error. This sequence joins TRBV28 and TRBJ1-2; D call uncertain. CDR3 length equals 11 residues. Germline V gene sequence: CDR1 MDHEN, CDR2 SYDVKM. The CDR3 loop is CASSLSDGYTF. In nucleotides, the CDR3 is TGTGCCAGCAGCTTATCCGATGGCTACACCTTC.

The V call is TRBV15, the J call TRBJ2-3; the D is unclear. Germline loops: CDR1 LNHNV, CDR2 YYDKDF (reference sequence). This CDR3 comprises 15 residues. The V and J ends lost 1 base and 2 bases respectively, with 10 bases between them. The CDR3 region has the DNA TGTGCCACCAGCAGAGTAAGGCAGCTCACAGATACGCAGTATTTT. Encoded protein: CATSRVRQLTDTQYF.

With respect to this clone: The sample contains more than one DNA sequence encoding this CDR3. The V gene is TRBV6-5, the J gene TRBJ2-7; D might be TRBD1 or TRBD2, each matching 6 bases. V lost 2 bases and J 4 bases, leaving 12 bases between the germline ends. Per germline, CDR1 MNHEY and CDR2 SVGAGI. The CDR3 covers 14 residues. CDR3: CASSYGGGGYEQYF. CDR3 nucleotide sequence: TGTGCCAGCAGTTACGGGGGCGGAGGGTACGAGCAGTACTTC.

The chain has TRBV15 and TRBJ2-3, with D perhaps TRBD1 or TRBD2 (5 bases each). In germline, CDR1 is LNHNV, CDR2 YYDKDF (reference sequence). Between the trimmed V and J ends, which lost 8 bases and 1 base, there was a span of 13 bases. The CDR3 has 14 amino acids. The CDR3, as DNA: TGTGCCACCGAGGACCGAGGGGGCACAGATACGCAGTATTTT. It encodes CATEDRGGTDTQYF. Supplemented by reference TRBV15 and TRBJ2-3, the full variable domain reads DAMVIQNPRYQVTQFGKPVTLSCSQTLNHNVMYWYQQKSSQAPKLLFHYYDKDFNNEADTPDNFQSRRPNTSFCFLDIRSPGLGDTAMYLCATEDRGGTDTQYFGPGTRLTVL.

This chain links TRBV5-1 with TRBJ2-1; 11 nucleotides align to TRBD2. With V trimmed by 0 bases and J by 10 bases, 6 bases remained unmatched. The CDR3 totals 15 residues. Per the germline V gene, CDR1 is SGHRS and CDR2 is YFSETQ. For the CDR3, the DNA is TGCGCCAGCAGCTTGGTTCTTAGCGGGAGGGCCGAGCAGTTCTTC. Amino acids: CASSLVLSGRAEQFF.

This clone was counted between two and nine times. This sequence joins TRBV5-4 and TRBJ2-1, with D possibly being TRBD2 (7 bases). V shed 2 bases and J shed 4 bases, with 19 bases lying between them. Looked up from germline, CDR1 is SGHNT and CDR2 is YYREEE (reference sequence). The CDR3 is 17 amino acids. The CDR3: CASSFFGGGALYNEQFF. The CDR3 DNA sequence: TGTGCCAGCAGCTTTTTTGGGGGGGGCGCTCTTTACAATGAGCAGTTCTTC.

The chain employs TRBV4-1 and TRBJ2-3; 10 bases agree with TRBD2. The J segment lost 2 bases and the V segment lost 4 bases, leaving 6 bases of the junction unmatched. Looked up from germline, CDR1 is MGHRA and CDR2 is YSYEKL. The CDR3 extends over 16 amino acids. The CDR3 sequence: CASSPELAGFTDTQYF. The CDR3 DNA follows: TGCGCCAGCAGCCCGGAACTAGCGGGGTTCACAGATACGCAGTATTTT.

The genes are TRBV5-6 and TRBJ2-1; 7 bases are a match to TRBD2. Germline CDR1 is SGHDT and CDR2 is YYEEEE. CDR3 size: 16 residues. J lost 2 bases, V lost 1 base, and 6 bases had no gene match. CDR3 loop: CASSLSGGGPYNEQFF. The DNA of the CDR3 is TGTGCCAGCAGCTTGTCGGGCGGGGGTCCCTACAATGAGCAGTTCTTC.

The chain is built from TRBV6-4 and TRBJ2-1; TRBD2 matches at 9 bases. CDR3 length: 16 residues. The germline V gene has CDR1 MRHNA and CDR2 SNTAGT. Losses at the gene ends were 3 bases for V and 2 bases for J; bases not matched to a gene: 5. CDR3 region: CASSELGGRAYNEQFF. The CDR3 nucleotides are TGTGCCAGCAGTGAGTTAGGCGGGAGGGCCTACAATGAGCAGTTCTTC.